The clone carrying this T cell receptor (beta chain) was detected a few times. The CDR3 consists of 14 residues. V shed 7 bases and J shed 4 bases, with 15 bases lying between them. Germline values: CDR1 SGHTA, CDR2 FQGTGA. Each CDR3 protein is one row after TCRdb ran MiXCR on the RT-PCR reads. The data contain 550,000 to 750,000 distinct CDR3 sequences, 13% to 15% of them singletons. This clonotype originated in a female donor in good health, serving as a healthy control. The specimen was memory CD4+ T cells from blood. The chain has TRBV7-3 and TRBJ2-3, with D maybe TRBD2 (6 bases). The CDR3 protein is CASKLAGWSDTQYF. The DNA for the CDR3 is TGTGCCAGCAAATTGGCGGGATGGTCAGATACGCAGTATTTT.